This T cell receptor (beta chain) is from a study of blood T cell repertoires in COVID-19. Study-level background: From T cells, B-cell-depleted T cells, or PBMCs came the material, which was cDNA or gDNA.

V lost 2 bases to trimming and J lost 0 bases, with 7 bases between them. Germline V lookup: CDR1 LGHNA, CDR2 YSLEER. The length of the CDR3 is 15 residues. This clone was seen just once. Living in about 25 US areas, the participants were between roughly 18 and 89 years of age. Recovered participants had two consecutive negative NP/OP PCR tests, healthcare professional clearance, or symptom resolution. Original processing methods: By means of reference gene primer amplification, nucleated cell counts were estimated. The data were produced by immunoSEQ multiplex PCR, yet TCRdb's version contains in-frame clones alone and is incomplete. V and J calls and clone size are copied from that table; D and trimming were computed from the DNA. The repertoire holds fewer than 400,000 clones, with roughly 87% as singletons.

The genes are TRBV4-3 and TRBJ2-2; a weak D match, TRBD1 (5 bases). This receptor was taken from a woman between 18 and 29 years old who had recovered from COVID-19. The specimen sequenced was PBMCs or T cells enriched from blood (not recorded which). CDR3 sequence reads: CASSQTGPNTGELFF. The CDR3 bases are TGCGCCAGCAGCCAAACAGGCCCGAACACCGGGGAGCTGTTTTTT.